A single sample is the source of the 20 T cell receptor beta chains below, sequenced in a study of a mutant IDH1 vaccine in newly diagnosed glioma. Sequencing was performed with immunoSEQ multiplex PCR; in TCRdb, only in-frame clones are kept and a portion is missing. The repertoire holds 25,000 to 30,000 clones, with roughly 80% as singletons. The antigens of these receptors remain unknown. This sample's time point: week 23, last vaccination. Vaccination comprised doses that each held 300 ug of mutant IDH1 20-mer peptide, plus topical imiquimod. Here the sequenced sample was PBMCs, taken from a glioma patient whose treatment included an IDH1 peptide vaccine. The receptors come from a woman aged 25 to 45 with glioma.

The V call is TRBV25-1, the J call TRBJ2-3; 9 bases map to TRBD1. Looked up from germline, CDR1 is MGHDK and CDR2 is SYGVNS. This CDR3 comprises 15 residues. V lost 3 bases and J lost 1; bases outside the gene matches: 2. The CDR3 bases are TGTGCCAGCAGTGAGACAGGGGGTCGCACAGATACGCAGTATTTT. It is translated as CASSETGGRTDTQYF.

The CDR3 sequence is CASSYMGGGGYGYTF. DNA for the CDR3: TGTGCCAGCAGTTATATGGGAGGGGGGGGCTATGGCTACACCTTC. This chain joins TRBV6-5 and TRBJ1-2; a weak D match, TRBD1 (6 bases). Per germline, CDR1 MNHEY and CDR2 SVGAGI. This CDR3 is 15 amino acids long. The V and J ends lost 3 bases and 4 bases respectively, with 15 bases between them.

This sequence joins TRBV10-1 and TRBJ1-1; no firm D call. The CDR3 spans 13 residues. V was trimmed by 4 bases and J by 0 bases, leaving 6 bases between them. Germline V lookup: CDR1 WNHNN, CDR2 SYGVQD (reference sequence). The CDR3 coding sequence is TGCGCCAGCAGTGGGGCCCTGAACACTGAAGCTTTCTTT. Translated, it gives CASSGALNTEAFF.

The chain employs TRBV9 and TRBJ1-2; possibly TRBD1 for D (5 bases). This CDR3 contains 14 residues. The germline V gene encodes CDR1 SGDLS and CDR2 YYNGEE. V lost 4 bases, J lost 1 base, and 11 bases lay in between. The CDR3, as DNA: TGTGCCAGCAGCCTGGGACGGAATAACTATGGCTACACCTTC. Its protein is CASSLGRNNYGYTF.

J is TRBJ2-3 and V is TRBV5-1, with D hard to call. CDR1 and CDR2 from the germline V gene are SGHRS and YFSETQ. Trimming cost V 0 bases and J 2 bases, with 7 bases left between them. The CDR3 loop spans 14 amino acids. CDR3 protein: CASSLEGNTDTQYF. CDR3 DNA sequence: TGCGCCAGCAGCTTGGAAGGAAACACAGATACGCAGTATTTT.

The gene calls are TRBV5-6 and TRBJ2-7; 10 nucleotides match TRBD1. CDR3 length: 15 residues. Germline assignment: CDR1 SGHDT and CDR2 YYEEEE. Trimming took 0 bases from V and 2 from J; bases not matched to a gene: 2. In DNA form, the CDR3 reads TGTGCCAGCAGCTTGGGTGGGACAGGGGCCTACGAGCAGTACTTC. Translating it yields CASSLGGTGAYEQYF.

The V gene is TRBV5-4, the J gene TRBJ2-2; D is undetermined. With 2 bases removed from V and 1 base from J, the gap between germline ends came to 3 bases. This CDR3 region has 13 residues. Germline loops: CDR1 SGHNT, CDR2 YYREEE (reference sequence). The CDR3 here is CASSFQNTGELFF. CDR3 DNA sequence: TGTGCCAGCAGCTTCCAGAACACCGGGGAGCTGTTTTTT.

The chain recombines TRBV5-4 with TRBJ1-1; D is unresolved. CDR3 length: 15 amino acids. Trimming pared 2 bases from V and 4 bases from J, leaving 15 bases between. CDR1 SGHNT and CDR2 YYREEE come from the germline V gene (reference sequence). The CDR3 DNA reads as TGTGCCAGCAGCTTTTCTACAGTCATGGGCACTGAAGCTTTCTTT. Residues: CASSFSTVMGTEAFF.

V and J are TRBV5-1 and TRBJ1-1; D gene unclear. Trimming removed 0 bases at V and 3 bases at J, with 6 bases between. The germline gives CDR1 SGHRS, CDR2 YFSETQ. This CDR3 comprises 13 residues. The CDR3 DNA follows: TGCGCCAGCAGCTTGGCGGGTTACACTGAAGCTTTCTTT. Protein product: CASSLAGYTEAFF. The whole variable domain, remainder taken from reference TRBV5-1 and TRBJ1-1, is KAGVTQTPRYLIKTRGQQVTLSCSPISGHRSVSWYQQTPGQGLQFLFEYFSETQRNKGNFPGRFSGRQFSNSRSEMNVSTLELGDSALYLCASSLAGYTEAFFGQGTRLTVV.

This chain joins TRBV4-1 and TRBJ1-3; TRBD1 agrees at 7 bases. V lost 1 base and J lost 4; bases outside the gene matches: 10. Germline-derived CDR1 and CDR2 are MGHRA and YSYEKL. This CDR3 has 17 residues. CDR3: CASSQGSTGAEGNTIYF. CDR3 nucleotide sequence: TGCGCCAGCAGCCAAGGCTCAACAGGGGCAGAAGGAAACACCATATATTTT.

This chain links TRBV7-8 with TRBJ2-3; 9 bases match TRBD2. The CDR3 totals 15 residues. The germline V gene encodes CDR1 SGHVS and CDR2 FQNEAQ. V lost 7 bases and J lost 1; bases outside the gene matches: 6. The DNA for the CDR3 is TGTGCCAGCAAGGTGCGGGGGGGAGGCACAGATACGCAGTATTTT. Residues: CASKVRGGGTDTQYF.

The chain carries TRBV6-5 and TRBJ2-5; TRBD2 agrees at 8 bases. The V gene end was trimmed by 6 bases and the J gene end by 1 base; junction bases not matched to a gene: 4. The CDR3 length is 14 residues. Germline lookup yields CDR1 MNHEY and CDR2 SVGAGI. The CDR3 DNA reads TGTGCCAGCAGCCGCGGGGGGCTCCAAGAGACCCAGTACTTC. Translated: CASSRGGLQETQYF.

The chain has TRBV19 and TRBJ2-2; TRBD2 matches 7 bases. The CDR3 is 15 residues long. The germline CDR1 and CDR2 sequences are LNHDA and SQIVND (reference sequence). The J segment lost 2 bases and the V segment lost 11 bases, leaving 11 bases of the junction unmatched. The CDR3 is CAAQGSGVNTGELFF. As DNA, the CDR3 is TGTGCCGCTCAAGGGAGCGGGGTTAACACCGGGGAGCTGTTTTTT.

This clone is medium-sized (0.01 to 0.1%) by share. Other DNA sequences in this sample translate to the same CDR3. This chain uses TRBV4-1 with TRBJ1-3, with D maybe TRBD1 (5 bases). The CDR3 is 16 residues long. Germline CDR1 and CDR2: MGHRA and YSYEKL. The V end was cut by 0 bases, the J end by 0 bases, with 9 bases between. In DNA, the CDR3 is TGCGCCAGCAGCCAAGATTCTGGGGGCTCTGGAAACACCATATATTTT. This gives the protein CASSQDSGGSGNTIYF.

The chain is built from TRBV18 and TRBJ1-2; D gene ambiguous. Trimming took 0 bases from V and 8 from J, leaving 13 bases between them. This CDR3 contains 14 residues. The germline gives CDR1 KGHSH, CDR2 LQKENI. The CDR3 here is CASSPPDGVYGYTF. The CDR3 nucleotides read TGTGCCAGCTCACCACCGGATGGTGTATACGGCTACACCTTC.

The J gene is TRBJ1-2, the V gene TRBV29-1; 8 bases map to TRBD1. The CDR3 spans 15 residues. V gave up 0 bases and J gave up 7 bases; unmatched junction bases: 10. Germline V CDR1 and CDR2: SQVTM, ANQGSEA. CDR3: CSVEESPRQGLGYTF. The CDR3 DNA reads as TGCAGCGTTGAAGAAAGCCCGCGACAGGGGCTTGGCTACACCTTC.

The V gene is TRBV6-5, the J gene TRBJ1-2, with D maybe TRBD1 (5 bases). This CDR3 spans 12 amino acids. Germline loops: CDR1 MNHEY, CDR2 SVGAGI. With 5 bases removed from V and 8 bases from J, the gap between germline ends came to 12 bases. In DNA form, the CDR3 reads TGTGCCAGCAGTGGCAGGGAACGCGGCTACACCTTC. Protein sequence: CASSGRERGYTF.

The V and J genes are TRBV25-1 and TRBJ2-2, with D maybe TRBD1 (7 bases). The CDR3 runs 15 residues. Trimming shortened V by 4 bases and J by 1 base, and 10 bases separated the two germline ends. Germline V CDR1 and CDR2: MGHDK, SYGVNS. Here the CDR3 reads CASSGQGGNTGELFF. The CDR3 DNA sequence: TGTGCCAGCAGTGGGCAGGGGGGGAACACCGGGGAGCTGTTTTTT.

The chain couples TRBV5-1 to TRBJ2-7; perhaps D is TRBD1 or TRBD2 (5 bases each). This CDR3 has 16 amino acids. Germline lookup yields CDR1 SGHRS and CDR2 YFSETQ. V gave up 4 bases and J gave up 2 bases, with 19 bases separating them. Written as DNA, the CDR3 is TGCGCCAGCAGCCCATATTCCGGGACCCCCACCTACGAGCAGTACTTC. Its translation is CASSPYSGTPTYEQYF.

This clone has just a few counts. The V call is TRBV5-4, the J call TRBJ2-7; D may be TRBD2 (7 bases). The CDR3 is 14 amino acids. Trimming shortened V by 0 bases and J by 6 bases, and 13 bases separated the two germline ends. Germline CDR1 and CDR2: SGHNT and YYREEE (reference sequence). The DNA of the CDR3 is TGTGCCAGCAGCTTGGACCGGGGGGCCCCCGAGCAGTACTTC. Protein sequence: CASSLDRGAPEQYF.